Below, 31 T cell receptor beta chains from the same sample are listed, as sequenced in a study of OX40 agonist ivuxolimab in advanced cancers. Libraries were prepared by immunoSEQ multiplex PCR; TCRdb keeps only in-frame clonotypes and omits some of them. Of over 65,000 clones listed, about 90% were seen once; the top ten hold approximately 0.5%. Specimen: CD4+ or CD8+ T cells sorted from blood, collected in a trial of the OX40 agonist ivuxolimab. These receptors came from an adult with an advanced solid tumor such as melanoma, head and neck, liver or kidney cancer.

V gene TRBV18 combines with J gene TRBJ1-3, with a possible D match to TRBD1 (5 bases). CDR3 length: 13 residues. V lost 2 bases and J lost 7, with 9 bases in between. Germline-derived CDR1 and CDR2 are KGHSH and LQKENI. The CDR3 loop is CASSPTEGNTIYF. DNA for the CDR3: TGTGCCAGCTCACCAACCGAGGGGAACACCATATATTTT.

The V gene is TRBV11-2, the J gene TRBJ2-1; TRBD2 is a possible D gene (5 bases). Trimming shortened V by 2 bases and J by 7 bases, and 12 bases separated the two germline ends. Germline loops: CDR1 SGHAT, CDR2 FQNNGV. The CDR3 is made up of 14 amino acids. The CDR3, as DNA: TGTGCCAGCAGCTTATCGGGGAGTTTGAATGAGCAGTTCTTC. It translates to CASSLSGSLNEQFF.

The chain couples TRBV13 to TRBJ1-3, with no clear D. The V end was cut by 4 bases, the J end by 0 bases, with 7 bases between. This CDR3 has 14 residues. Germline V lookup: CDR1 PRHDT, CDR2 FYEKMQ (reference sequence). CDR3 in amino acids: CASSSLVSGNTIYF. Here the CDR3 DNA reads TGTGCCAGCAGCTCTTTGGTCTCTGGAAACACCATATATTTT.

The CDR3 region has the DNA TGTGCCAGCAGCTTTGGGCTGCGGGGCACTGAAGCTTTCTTT. It encodes CASSFGLRGTEAFF. V is TRBV7-8 and J is TRBJ1-1, with unresolved D. Germline loops: CDR1 SGHVS, CDR2 FQNEAQ. With 3 bases removed from V and 4 bases from J, the gap between germline ends came to 12 bases. There are 14 residues in the CDR3.

This chain joins TRBV19 and TRBJ1-5, with D possibly matching TRBD1 (6 bases). Germline lookup yields CDR1 LNHDA and CDR2 SQIVND (reference sequence). CDR3 length: 15 residues. V was pared by 5 bases and J by 2 bases, with 13 bases between. The CDR3 bases are TGTGCCAGTAGTCTTAACAGGGAAGGCAATCAGCCCCAGCATTTT. This codes for CASSLNREGNQPQHF.

This chain uses TRBV23-1 with TRBJ1-4; the match to TRBD1 covers 9 bases. TRBV23-1 is marked as an open reading frame, function uncertain. The V gene end was trimmed by 6 bases and the J gene end by 1 base; junction bases not matched to a gene: 12. The CDR3 runs to 18 residues. This chain's CDR3 is CASSHRQGETVTNEKLFF. DNA of the CDR3: TGCGCCAGCAGCCACCGACAGGGGGAAACGGTAACTAATGAAAAACTGTTTTTT.

V usage is TRBV5-4 and J usage is TRBJ1-2; no clear D gene. V was clipped by 0 bases and J by 6 bases, with 9 bases between them. The germline V gene encodes CDR1 SGHNT and CDR2 YYREEE (reference sequence). This CDR3 has 13 amino acids. The chain's CDR3 is CASSLVGVNGYTF. The CDR3 nucleotides are TGTGCCAGCAGCTTGGTTGGGGTGAATGGCTACACCTTC.

The rearrangement uses TRBV5-1 and TRBJ2-7; 7 bases line up with TRBD1. This CDR3 comprises 13 residues. Germline values: CDR1 SGHRS, CDR2 YFSETQ. With 0 bases clipped from V and 7 bases from J, the junction kept 4 bases outside the gene matches. The CDR3 sequence is CASSLGGGGEQYF. The CDR3 DNA is TGCGCCAGCAGCTTGGGAGGGGGCGGGGAGCAGTACTTC.

This chain links TRBV11-2 with TRBJ1-2; 10 nucleotides line up with TRBD1. The CDR3 sequence is 14 residues long. Germline V gene lookup returns CDR1 SGHAT and CDR2 FQNNGV. With V trimmed by 5 bases and J by 7 bases, 7 bases remained unmatched. The CDR3 bases are TGTGCCAGCAGCACGGACAGGGGGGATATTGGCTACACCTTC. The encoded protein is CASSTDRGDIGYTF.

The chain is built from TRBV4-3 and TRBJ1-2; D gene uncertain. The CDR3 runs to 15 residues. V gave up 0 bases and J gave up 4 bases, with 12 bases separating them. CDR1 is LGHNA, CDR2 YSLEER, per germline. CDR3 amino acids: CASSQETGRGYGYTF. In nucleotides, the CDR3 is TGCGCCAGCAGCCAAGAGACGGGAAGAGGCTATGGCTACACCTTC.

The V call is TRBV7-9, the J call TRBJ2-3; unclear D gene. The V gene's germline CDR1 is SEHNR and CDR2 FQNEAQ (reference sequence). Deletions cut 0 bases from V and 0 bases from J, with 10 bases between. The CDR3 spans 16 residues. Written as DNA, the CDR3 is TGTGCCAGCAGCTTAGCTGGGTCTCCTAGCACAGATACGCAGTATTTT. This translates into CASSLAGSPSTDTQYF.

V is TRBV4-1 and J is TRBJ2-4; a weak D match, TRBD1 (6 bases). The CDR3 has 13 amino acids. V lost 4 bases, J lost 10 bases, and 14 bases lay in between. The V gene's germline CDR1 is MGHRA and CDR2 YSYEKL. The DNA for the CDR3 is TGCGCCAGCAGCCTCGGGGTTCAGGGGATTCAGTACTTC. Amino acids: CASSLGVQGIQYF.

This chain connects TRBV7-8 to TRBJ2-1, with 7 bases identical to TRBD1. Trimming at V came to 9 bases and at J to 9 bases, leaving 17 bases not matched to a gene. CDR1 SGHVS and CDR2 FQNEAQ come from the germline V gene. The CDR3 consists of 15 residues. CDR3 DNA sequence: TGTGCCAGTACCGAGGGCAGGGGGTGGGTCGGTGAGCAGTTCTTC. The encoded protein is CASTEGRGWVGEQFF. Based on the CDR3 plus reference TRBV7-8 and TRBJ2-1, the full variable domain is GAGVSQSPRYKVAKRGQDVALRCDPISGHVSLFWYQQALGQGPEFLTYFQNEAQLDKSGLPSDRFFAERPEGSVSTLKIQRTQQEDSAVYLCASTEGRGWVGEQFFGPGTRLTVL.

CDR3 region: CASRSLARYSYEQYF. The CDR3 region has the DNA TGTGCCAGCAGATCGCTAGCGCGATACTCCTACGAGCAGTACTTC. The V gene is TRBV2, the J gene TRBJ2-7, with D perhaps matching TRBD2 (6 bases). V lost 6 bases and J lost 0, with 15 bases in between. CDR1 is SNHLY, CDR2 FYNNEI, per germline. The CDR3 has 15 residues.

The chain joins TRBV7-8 to TRBJ2-1, with 15 bases lining up with TRBD2. J gave up 4 bases and V 5 bases, and 9 bases lay outside the gene matches. The CDR3 is 18 residues long. CDR1 is SGHVS, CDR2 FQNEAQ, per germline. Written as DNA, the CDR3 is TGTGCCAGCAGCAATAGGACTAGCGGGGGGGAATGGTACAATGAGCAGTTCTTC. It codes for CASSNRTSGGEWYNEQFF.

The CDR3 loop reads CASSQGGLAGVSTDTQYF. The CDR3 DNA follows: TGTGCCAGCAGCCAGGGGGGACTAGCGGGAGTTAGCACAGATACGCAGTATTTT. J is TRBJ2-3 and V is TRBV5-6; 14 bases agree with TRBD2. CDR1 and CDR2 (germline): SGHDT, YYEEEE. The J segment lost 0 bases and the V segment lost 4 bases, leaving 7 bases of the junction unmatched. The CDR3 is made up of 18 amino acids.

The rearrangement joins TRBV18 to TRBJ2-5; 11 nucleotides match TRBD2. CDR1 KGHSH and CDR2 LQKENI come from the germline V gene. CDR3 length: 21 amino acids. With 0 bases clipped from V and 4 bases from J, the junction kept 19 bases outside the gene matches. The CDR3 loop reads CASSPPYLVSLAGVSAETQYF. CDR3 DNA: TGTGCCAGCTCACCACCATACTTAGTTTCACTAGCGGGAGTTTCCGCAGAGACCCAGTACTTC.

The CDR3 loop reads CASSLVGGGYGYTF. The CDR3 DNA sequence: TGTGCCAGCAGCTTGGTTGGAGGGGGCTATGGCTACACCTTC. This chain uses TRBV5-4 with TRBJ1-2; possible D gene TRBD1, 6 bases. The CDR3 loop spans 14 amino acids. Trimming removed 0 bases from V and 4 bases from J, with 10 bases in between. CDR1 is SGHNT and CDR2 is YYREEE in the germline V gene (reference sequence). The full variable domain, in which reference TRBV5-4 and TRBJ1-2 provide the parts outside the CDR3, is ETGVTQSPTHLIKTRGQQVTLRCSSQSGHNTVSWYQQALGQGPQFIFQYYREEENGRGNFPPRFSGLQFPNYSSELNVNALELDDSALYLCASSLVGGGYGYTFGSGTRLTVV.

The chain uses TRBV29-1 and TRBJ2-2, with 7 bases fitting TRBD1. This CDR3 comprises 14 residues. From germline, CDR1 is SQVTM and CDR2 ANQGSEA. Trimming removed 7 bases from V and 1 base from J; junction bases left unmatched: 6. CDR3: CSAEGAKNTGELFF. The CDR3 DNA reads as TGCAGCGCCGAGGGGGCTAAGAACACCGGGGAGCTGTTTTTT.

This rearrangement joins TRBV30 to TRBJ2-7; 7 positions match TRBD1. CDR1 and CDR2 (germline): GTSNPN, SVGIG (reference sequence). V gave up 0 bases and J gave up 1 base; unmatched junction bases: 6. CDR3 length: 15 amino acids. The CDR3 is CAWSVGTEKSYEQYF. CDR3 coding DNA: TGTGCCTGGAGTGTTGGGACAGAAAAGTCCTACGAGCAGTACTTC.

The rearrangement links TRBV28 to TRBJ1-2; 12 bases agree with TRBD1. This CDR3 region has 17 residues. Unmatched junction bases numbered 12, after V lost 6 bases and J lost 4 bases. Germline CDR1 is MDHEN and CDR2 is SYDVKM. For the CDR3, the DNA is TGTGCCAGCAGGGGCTTCCCGGGACAGGGGGCGGTCTATGGCTACACCTTC. Translation: CASRGFPGQGAVYGYTF.

V and J are TRBV6-5 and TRBJ2-5; no clear D. V gave up 4 bases and J gave up 1 base, with 10 bases separating them. Germline V CDR1 and CDR2: MNHEY, SVGAGI. The CDR3 contains 14 residues. The CDR3 reads CASSFSTSQETQYF. The CDR3 nucleotides read TGTGCCAGCAGTTTCTCGACAAGCCAAGAGACCCAGTACTTC.

The chain uses TRBV5-1 and TRBJ2-1; no clear D. The V gene lost 7 bases and the J gene lost 8 bases, with 22 bases spanning the gap. The CDR3 is made up of 15 amino acids. Germline-derived CDR1 and CDR2 are SGHRS and YFSETQ. In nucleotides, the CDR3 is TGCGCCAGCCGTTCGGCCCGGGCCGGAGATTATGAGCAGTTCTTC. Protein sequence: CASRSARAGDYEQFF.

The V call is TRBV10-3, the J call TRBJ1-2; tentatively, D is TRBD1 (6 bases). The CDR3 consists of 13 residues. V lost 11 bases to trimming and J lost 4 bases, with 17 bases between them. Germline V gene data show CDR1 as ENHRY and CDR2 as SYGVKD. CDR3 DNA sequence: TGTGCCGTCCGCGCGGGACAAAGCTATGGCTACACCTTC. Translated, it gives CAVRAGQSYGYTF.

A word on this clone: This CDR3 is also generated by other DNA sequences in the sample. This chain joins TRBV7-9 and TRBJ1-1, with D unresolved. The V and J ends lost 1 base and 2 bases respectively, with 5 bases between them. This CDR3 region has 13 residues. Germline CDR1 is SEHNR and CDR2 is FQNEAQ (reference sequence). CDR3 sequence (DNA): TGTGCCAGCAGCTTAGACCGTAACACTGAAGCTTTCTTT. It codes for CASSLDRNTEAFF.

In its sample, this clone was seen once. The chain couples TRBV30 to TRBJ1-2, with D possibly TRBD1 on 6 matching bases. Germline CDR1 is GTSNPN and CDR2 is SVGIG (reference sequence). V was trimmed by 3 bases and J by 4 bases, leaving 9 bases between them. The CDR3 runs 12 residues. The CDR3 protein is CAWRGASYGYTF. Written as DNA, the CDR3 is TGTGCCTGGAGGGGGGCTAGCTATGGCTACACCTTC.

This clone was seen just once. The chain couples TRBV4-1 to TRBJ1-5; possible D gene TRBD1, 6 bases. V lost 6 bases and J lost 1, with 10 bases in between. The CDR3 sequence is 14 residues long. Per germline, CDR1 MGHRA and CDR2 YSYEKL. The CDR3 DNA follows: TGCGCCAGCAGACAGACAGGAAGCAATCAGCCCCAGCATTTT. The encoded protein is CASRQTGSNQPQHF.

The chain joins TRBV15 to TRBJ1-3, with D hard to call. The CDR3 contains 14 residues. The V end lost 1 base, the J end lost 4 bases, and 8 bases lay between the germline ends. Looked up from germline, CDR1 is LNHNV and CDR2 is YYDKDF (reference sequence). The CDR3, as DNA: TGTGCCACCAGCAGAGCAGGCCGCGGAAACACCATATATTTT. Protein: CATSRAGRGNTIYF. The variable domain in full, completed from reference TRBV15 and TRBJ1-3, reads DAMVIQNPRYQVTQFGKPVTLSCSQTLNHNVMYWYQQKSSQAPKLLFHYYDKDFNNEADTPDNFQSRRPNTSFCFLDIRSPGLGDTAMYLCATSRAGRGNTIYFGEGSWLTVV.

The chain employs TRBV5-1 and TRBJ2-7; TRBD2 agrees at 13 bases. Germline CDR1 and CDR2: SGHRS and YFSETQ. With 1 base clipped from V and 4 bases from J, the junction kept 8 bases outside the gene matches. There are 17 residues in the CDR3. CDR3 sequence: CASSLTGTSGAPYEQYF. DNA of the CDR3: TGCGCCAGCAGCTTGACAGGGACTAGCGGGGCCCCTTACGAGCAGTACTTC.

The chain uses TRBV14 and TRBJ2-7; D call uncertain. The CDR3 loop spans 14 amino acids. Germline assignment: CDR1 SGHDN and CDR2 FVKESK. The V and J ends lost 1 base and 5 bases respectively, with 12 bases between them. CDR3 DNA sequence: TGTGCCAGCAGCCAAGTCAGGAGTGGAAACGAGCAGTACTTC. Its translation is CASSQVRSGNEQYF. Full variable domain (remainder filled in from reference TRBV14 and TRBJ2-7): EAGVTQFPSHSVIEKGQTVTLRCDPISGHDNLYWYRRVMGKEIKFLLHFVKESKQDESGMPNNRFLAERTGGTYSTLKVQPAELEDSGVYFCASSQVRSGNEQYFGPGTRLTVT.

In its sample, this clone was seen once. The chain employs TRBV4-3 and TRBJ1-5, with D possibly matching TRBD1 (6 bases). CDR3 length equals 15 residues. Germline assignment: CDR1 LGHNA and CDR2 YSLEER. The V and J ends lost 1 base and 6 bases respectively, with 13 bases between them. The CDR3 protein is CASSQATDSRQPQHF. The CDR3 DNA reads TGCGCCAGCAGCCAAGCGACGGACAGTCGTCAGCCCCAGCATTTT.